The 2 T cell receptor beta chains below were found in one sample sequenced in a study of regulatory T cells in long-lasting Graves disease. Stated time point: newly diagnosed GD, antithyroid drugs for less than 3 months. Scientists built the TCR library using RNA that was extracted from PBMCs. Arm-PCR of CDR3 regions and iRepertoire HTBI primers were used to build TCR beta libraries. TCRdb recomputed calls from the multiplex PCR reads with MiXCR, one row per CDR3 protein. Counted here are 580,000 or so distinct CDR3 sequences, about 15% occurring once; the ten biggest clones make up around 11%. This same sample was also taken into another study, of T cells in Graves' hyperthyroidism and ophthalmopathy.

Here the sequenced sample was peripheral blood mononuclear cells (PBMCs), taken at new diagnosis, from a patient treated with antithyroid drugs. The receptors were sampled from a man younger than 30 with Graves disease.

This clonotype was seen repeatedly, ten times or more. The chain has TRBV24-1 and TRBJ1-5; tentative D call: TRBD1 (5 bases). This CDR3 is built from 14 residues. The V gene lost 4 bases and the J gene lost 1 base, with 7 bases spanning the gap. Per germline, CDR1 KGHDR and CDR2 SFDVKD. This chain's CDR3 is CATSEGRSNQPQHF. The CDR3 region has the DNA TGTGCCACCAGTGAGGGGCGAAGCAATCAGCCCCAGCATTTT.

Comment on this clonotype: This may be a read error: a much more frequent sequence differs by one nucleotide. This chain links TRBV3-1 with TRBJ1-1; 7 bases line up with TRBD1. In germline, CDR1 is LGHDT, CDR2 YNNKEL (reference sequence). With 11 bases clipped from V and 4 bases from J, the junction kept 7 bases outside the gene matches. The CDR3 extends over 12 amino acids. The DNA for the CDR3 is TGTGCCCCCCAGGGGGGAGGCACTGAAGCTTTCTTT. It specifies CAPQGGGTEAFF.